The subject of this entry is one TCR beta chain. Its antigen specificity is not known. Base qualities are not at hand, and no much larger clone is one base apart. After less than 13 days of culture, CD4+ T cells were isolated with the EasySep CD4+ T cell isolation kit. Convalescent patients had PCR-confirmed SARS-CoV-2 infection between March and December 2020, before Alpha, Beta and Delta variants emerged in the United States. Half of the culture medium was replaced with fresh IL-2-containing medium on days 3 and 7. Unless otherwise noted, each peptide stimulation condition was cultured in triplicate wells. PBMC were separated from whole blood using Ficoll-Paque Plus gradient centrifugation and were then either cryopreserved at -140C or used fresh. The QIAamp micro DNA kit was used to extract genomic DNA from the cultured CD4+ T cells. Spanning cysteine to phenylalanine, the CDR3 consists of 14 amino acids. The read is trimmed to its CDR3 DNA, 42 bases read in frame from base 1. Between the V and J ends, shortened by 6 bases and 0 bases respectively, the junction contains 12 bases. CDR1 is given as SQVTM and CDR2 as ANQGSEA, both from the germline V gene.

To prepare the library, the immunoSEQ multiplex PCR assay was applied. DNA from the CD4+ T cells that had been cultured and isolated underwent TCR beta CDR3 sequencing. The paper's processing steps were these. The analysis removed non-productive TCR sequences, trimmed reads to the CDR3 region, and retained only CDR3s that were 7 or more amino acids long. Antigen-specific clonotypes were identified with the MANAFEST web app by comparing expansion in peptide wells against reference cultures. To count as positive, a clone had to show expansion at FDR<0.05 compared with the reference and with all other wells, an odds ratio above 5, and a frequency above 0.1% in two replicate wells. A clonotype was defined as cross-reactive if the clonotype was significantly expanded both in SARS-CoV-2 spike wells and in at least one common cold coronavirus spike condition. Levenshtein distance calculated with the stringdist R package was used to assess CDR3 similarity, and unrooted trees were constructed with ape in R 3.6.1. TCRdb's version of the immuneACCESS table is confined to in-frame rearrangements and falls short of the full clone set. An unresolved V gene accounts for under half of the shortfall where checked; the remainder is of unknown origin. That table is the source of V, J and clone size, and D and trimming were worked out from the DNA. The sample table shows about 64,000 clones, and about 69% are seen once. The top ten clonotypes cover under 30% of the sample.

This sample is drawn from a study of vaccination effects on CD4 cells after COVID-19 (dated by TCRdb to the early 2020s). With respect to the entire study: The ViraFEST assay stimulated PBMC with viral peptide pools and then used TCR sequencing to identify antigen-specific CD4+ T cell clonotypes by expansion. SARS-CoV-2 spike-specific CD4+ TCR repertoires were compared before and after mRNA vaccination in COVID-19 convalescent patients and in infection-naive vaccine recipients. Cultures from other donors in the study were sequenced with the Oncomine TCR Beta short-read assay on an Illumina iSeq 100. Pre-vaccine samples were collected from two convalescent patients 16 days and one week before the first dose, corresponding to 142 and 148 days after COVID-19 diagnosis. Altogether, around 11 COVID-19 convalescent patients and several SARS-CoV-2-naive healthy vaccine recipients made up the full study. Each well held roughly 2.2 million PBMC cultured in IMDM containing around 5% human AB serum, roughly 9.6 IU/ml IL-2 and gentamicin, along with 10 ug/ml peptides. Each participant got two doses of an mRNA SARS-CoV-2 vaccine, either BNT162b2 or mRNA-1273.

Results the study describes overall, beyond this receptor: For convalescent patients, new clones induced by the vaccine made up most of the post-vaccine spike-reactive repertoire, and these new clones were largely distinct from the clones induced by infection. The study was limited by a small number of convalescent patients and lacked early post-infection timepoints. Clones induced by infection and clones induced by vaccination both contracted markedly at late timepoints after vaccination, which fits with T cell responses waning over time.

Sequences were derived from CD4+ T cells from PBMCs cultured without peptide, sampled before COVID-19 vaccination. Recombination joined TRBV29-1 with TRBJ2-1, and perhaps TRBD1 as D gene, on 7 matching bases. This clonotype was sampled from a human donor who had a prior SARS-CoV-2 infection. Here the CDR3 is given as CSVRGDSSYNEQFF. In nucleotide form, the sequence is TGCAGCGTCCGCGGGGACAGCTCCTACAATGAGCAGTTCTTC.